This T cell receptor (beta chain) was sequenced for a study of control samples from healthy donors and cancer patients. This CDR3 comprises 13 residues. Trimming took off 3 bases at V and 5 bases at J, with 10 bases between the two ends. The germline V gene has CDR1 SGDLS and CDR2 YYNGEE. Data came from immunoSEQ multiplex PCR; TCRdb stores just in-frame clones and leaves some out. Of some 140,000 clones in the sample, roughly 94% were seen once. The source of this sequence is a man aged 35-49 years in good health. Sequencing was done on a sample of blood. The chain carries TRBV9 and TRBJ2-3; weak D call: TRBD1 (6 bases). CDR3 sequence: CASSGGPGDTQYF. CDR3 nucleotide sequence: TGTGCCAGCAGCGGGGGGCCGGGAGATACGCAGTATTTT.